The clone carrying this TCR beta chain was recorded a few times. This CDR3 comprises 13 residues. V was shortened by 2 bases and J by 5 bases, with 9 bases between the two germline ends. It was with a sample-barcoded 5' primer and a J-beta primer mix that a second PCR of about 7 to 12 cycles was run. TCRdb re-called the 5' RACE reads with MiXCR, one entry per CDR3 protein. The repertoire holds hundreds of thousands of distinct CDR3 sequences, around 48% seen once, with around a third in the top ten. The data derive from a study of blood T cells in healthy people across ages. The sample consisted of blood. The receptor comes from a woman in her fifties or sixties in good health. This rearrangement joins TRBV12-3 or TRBV12-4 to TRBJ2-5; D possibly corresponds to TRBD2 (5 bases). Here the CDR3 reads CASSLLGVETQYF. CDR3 sequence (DNA): TGTGCCAGCAGTTTATTGGGAGTTGAGACCCAGTACTTC.